This T cell receptor beta chain was sequenced for a study of metastatic and nonmetastatic thyroid tumors. Via MiXCR, TCRdb re-called the PCR reads. The data hold 25,000 to 35,000 clones, with around 15% observed a single time. Each patient went into thyroid surgery without having received any treatment. This receptor was taken from a female donor with papillary thyroid cancer or a benign thyroid nodule (not recorded which). Some clones in this sample may be carry-over from other donors' samples. The sequenced sample was blood.

The CDR3 loop reads CASIFNSWSGNTIYF. The CDR3 nucleotides read TGTGCCAGCATATTCAATTCCTGGTCTGGAAACACCATATATTTT. The rearrangement links TRBV6-1 to TRBJ1-3; D gene uncertain. The germline V gene encodes CDR1 MNHNS and CDR2 SASEGT. V lost 7 bases and J lost 1, with 14 bases in between. The CDR3 covers 15 residues.